A single sample gave rise to the 27 T cell receptor beta chains below, sequenced in a study of cytomegalovirus exposure and HLA in healthy donors. PCR involved 60 Vbeta and 13 Jbeta primers. Clones were sequenced by immunoSEQ multiplex PCR, and TCRdb holds only the in-frame ones, with some missing. Here the sample spans around 150,000 clones, around 77% being singletons. Sequencing was performed on PBMCs. These receptors came from a woman aged 45-65 years in good health and CMV-seronegative.

The chain carries TRBV25-1 and TRBJ1-4; D ambiguous. The CDR3 runs to 16 residues. Germline CDR1 MGHDK, CDR2 SYGVNS. Trimming shortened V by 3 bases and J by 10 bases, and 21 bases separated the two germline ends. The CDR3 sequence is CASSDSQEMAAGKLFF. Here the CDR3 DNA reads TGTGCCAGCAGTGACTCCCAGGAGATGGCGGCGGGAAAACTGTTTTTT.

The chain employs TRBV7-9 and TRBJ1-1, with TRBD1 matching 8 bases. Germline V lookup: CDR1 SEHNR, CDR2 FQNEAQ (reference sequence). This CDR3 spans 14 amino acids. After removal of 5 bases from V and 2 bases from J, the junction contained 4 bases not matched to a gene. DNA for the CDR3: TGTGCCAGCAGCGGACAGGGTGCTAACACTGAAGCTTTCTTT. As protein: CASSGQGANTEAFF.

This chain joins TRBV28 and TRBJ1-2, with 7 bases matching TRBD1. The CDR3 has 15 amino acids. The germline V gene has CDR1 MDHEN and CDR2 SYDVKM. The V and J ends lost 3 bases and 8 bases, in that order; junction bases with no gene match: 12. This CDR3 reads CASSFIEAGGNGYTF. Written as DNA, the CDR3 is TGTGCCAGCAGTTTTATCGAAGCAGGGGGAAACGGCTACACCTTC.

The genes are TRBV5-1 and TRBJ1-4; perhaps TRBD1 as D (5 bases). The CDR3 extends over 17 amino acids. CDR1 SGHRS and CDR2 YFSETQ come from the germline V gene. Trimming took 4 bases from V and 4 from J, leaving 20 bases between them. The CDR3 coding sequence is TGCGCCAGCAGCCTAGTACTTCGACAGTCCTATAATGAAAAACTGTTTTTT. Translated, it gives CASSLVLRQSYNEKLFF.

Note on this clone: Other DNA variants within this sample encode the same CDR3. The chain has TRBV6-1 and TRBJ1-6, with 7 bases lining up with TRBD1. The CDR3 has 14 residues. Germline CDR1 is MNHNS and CDR2 is SASEGT. Unmatched junction bases numbered 1, after V lost 1 base and J lost 7 bases. The CDR3 DNA is TGTGCCAGCAGTGAAGGGACAGGAAATTCACCCCTCCACTTT. Translating gives CASSEGTGNSPLHF.

The rearrangement uses TRBV28 and TRBJ2-7, with TRBD1 as a possible D gene (6 bases). Germline loops: CDR1 MDHEN, CDR2 SYDVKM. This CDR3 spans 15 amino acids. Trimming shortened V by 1 base and J by 6 bases, and 16 bases separated the two germline ends. The DNA of the CDR3 is TGTGCCAGCAGTTTATTACAGGGAAGGAGGTCCGAGCAGTACTTC. Translating gives CASSLLQGRRSEQYF.

V gene TRBV7-9 combines with J gene TRBJ1-1; D perhaps matches TRBD1 (6 bases). CDR1 and CDR2 from the germline V gene are SEHNR and FQNEAQ (reference sequence). The CDR3 totals 16 residues. Trimming stripped 1 base from V and 2 bases from J, with 14 bases between. The CDR3 nucleotides are TGTGCCAGCAGCTTAGGGGGGGGACACCTTAACACTGAAGCTTTCTTT. It specifies CASSLGGGHLNTEAFF.

A few counts support this clone. The V call is TRBV18, the J call TRBJ1-3, with D possibly being TRBD1 (5 bases). Per the germline V gene, CDR1 is KGHSH and CDR2 is LQKENI. This CDR3 region has 16 residues. V was clipped by 6 bases and J by 2 bases, with 17 bases between them. CDR3 sequence (DNA): TGTGCCAGCTCTTTCCCTTCAGGGTATACTGGAAACACCATATATTTT. The encoded protein is CASSFPSGYTGNTIYF.

Of note for this clone: At the DNA level, this CDR3 is encoded by other sequences in the same sample as well. This rearrangement joins TRBV18 to TRBJ2-7; 10 bases align to TRBD1. CDR1 is KGHSH, CDR2 LQKENI, per germline. CDR3 length: 15 amino acids. V shed 3 bases, J shed 4 bases, and the junction held 6 bases outside the gene matches. CDR3 coding DNA: TGTGCCAGCTCACCGCGGACAGGGGGAGTATACGAGCAGTACTTC. Amino acid sequence: CASSPRTGGVYEQYF.

This clone appeared a single time. The chain uses TRBV2 and TRBJ1-4; D gene uncertain. Trimming pared 2 bases from V and 8 bases from J, leaving 15 bases between. Germline CDR1 is SNHLY and CDR2 is FYNNEI. This CDR3 has 15 residues. The CDR3 sequence: CASSEHEGGREKLFF. The CDR3 DNA sequence: TGTGCCAGCAGTGAACACGAGGGCGGTAGGGAAAAACTGTTTTTT.

This clone was counted only a few times. The rearrangement uses TRBV6-6 and TRBJ1-5, with D possibly matching TRBD1 (6 bases). CDR1 is MNHNY, CDR2 SVGAGI, per germline (reference sequence). The CDR3 covers 15 residues. V dropped 5 bases and J dropped 0 bases, with 11 bases sitting between them. CDR3 bases: TGTGCCAGCAGTACCGGACAGCATAGCAATCAGCCCCAGCATTTT. It is translated as CASSTGQHSNQPQHF.

The V call is TRBV6-1, the J call TRBJ1-1; D uncertain. The germline V gene encodes CDR1 MNHNS and CDR2 SASEGT. CDR3 length: 13 amino acids. V was trimmed by 6 bases and J by 11 bases, leaving 19 bases between them. As DNA, the CDR3 is TGTGCCAGCAGCTATGCCCCGGGGATCGAGGCTTTCTTT. This sequence encodes CASSYAPGIEAFF.

The chain has TRBV2 and TRBJ2-7, with TRBD2 identical over 10 bases. Germline V gene sequence: CDR1 SNHLY, CDR2 FYNNEI. V was pared by 6 bases and J by 1 base, with 3 bases of the junction left unmatched. The CDR3 totals 14 residues. The CDR3 DNA is TGTGCCAGCAGAAGCGGGGGGGCATCCTACGAGCAGTACTTC. It is translated as CASRSGGASYEQYF.

The chain is built from TRBV29-1 and TRBJ2-1; 13 nucleotides agree with TRBD2. Trimming cost V 4 bases and J 6 bases; bases outside gene matches: 0. Germline lookup yields CDR1 SQVTM and CDR2 ANQGSEA. This CDR3 is built from 13 residues. The CDR3 loop reads CSVGTSGGNEQFF. CDR3 DNA: TGCAGCGTTGGGACTAGCGGGGGCAATGAGCAGTTCTTC.

CDR3 residues: CASKETSGVQETQYF. CDR3 in DNA: TGTGCCAGCAAAGAGACTAGCGGGGTCCAAGAGACCCAGTACTTC. The chain links TRBV6-5 to TRBJ2-5; 11 bases are a match to TRBD2. CDR1 is MNHEY, CDR2 SVGAGI, per germline. Trimming at V came to 7 bases and at J to 1 base, leaving 5 bases not matched to a gene. The CDR3 has 15 amino acids.

The chain couples TRBV5-1 to TRBJ1-3; D is perhaps TRBD1 (5 bases). Germline V CDR1 and CDR2: SGHRS, YFSETQ. The CDR3 covers 15 residues. V lost 0 bases, J lost 4 bases, and 11 bases lay in between. For the CDR3, the DNA is TGCGCCAGCAGCTTGGCCGGGCAGGGAGGAAACACCATATATTTT. Its protein product is CASSLAGQGGNTIYF.

The rearrangement links TRBV9 to TRBJ1-4, with a possible D match to TRBD1 (6 bases). CDR1 SGDLS and CDR2 YYNGEE come from the germline V gene. Trimming left V 1 base short and J 7 bases short, with 14 bases between. The CDR3 runs to 15 residues. In DNA form, the CDR3 reads TGTGCCAGCAGCGTACGGGGGGGCTTGAGTGAAAAACTGTTTTTT. Its translation is CASSVRGGLSEKLFF.

The V call is TRBV29-1, the J call TRBJ2-1, with D perhaps matching TRBD2 (5 bases). There are 13 residues in the CDR3. CDR1 SQVTM and CDR2 ANQGSEA come from the germline V gene. V was shortened by 6 bases and J by 2 bases, with 11 bases between the two germline ends. DNA of the CDR3: TGCAGCGTGAGGAGGACCACCTACAATGAGCAGTTCTTC. Its protein product is CSVRRTTYNEQFF.

This chain joins TRBV9 and TRBJ2-7, with D perhaps matching TRBD2 (6 bases). Germline V gene lookup returns CDR1 SGDLS and CDR2 YYNGEE. The CDR3 length is 16 residues. The V end was cut by 1 base, the J end by 1 base, with 15 bases between. CDR3 sequence: CASSVKSRRGSYEQYF. The CDR3 nucleotides are TGTGCCAGCAGCGTAAAGTCTCGGAGGGGTTCCTACGAGCAGTACTTC.

The rearrangement joins TRBV9 to TRBJ1-6; maybe TRBD1 (5 bases). V was shortened by 4 bases and J by 8 bases, with 19 bases between the two germline ends. CDR3 size: 16 residues. Germline-derived CDR1 and CDR2 are SGDLS and YYNGEE. CDR3 loop: CASSLRDSPSDSPLHF. The CDR3, as DNA: TGTGCCAGCAGCCTCCGAGACAGTCCCTCTGATTCACCCCTCCACTTT.

This clone was counted a few times. V and J are TRBV7-2 and TRBJ1-1; 11 bases are shared with TRBD1. V was pared by 4 bases and J by 5 bases, with 3 bases of the junction left unmatched. This CDR3 region has 14 residues. Germline V gene sequence: CDR1 SGHTA, CDR2 FQGNSA. The chain's CDR3 is CASSWTGGPTEAFF. Here the CDR3 DNA reads TGTGCCAGCAGCTGGACAGGGGGCCCGACTGAAGCTTTCTTT. Full variable domain (outside the CDR3, taken from reference TRBV7-2 and TRBJ1-1): GAGVSQSPSNKVTEKGKDVELRCDPISGHTALYWYRQSLGQGLEFLIYFQGNSAPDKSGLPSDRFSAERTGGSVSTLTIQRTQQEDSAVYLCASSWTGGPTEAFFGQGTRLTVV.

The J gene is TRBJ1-4, the V gene TRBV6-6; 8 bases are shared with TRBD1. Per the germline V gene, CDR1 is MNHNY and CDR2 is SVGAGI (reference sequence). The CDR3 runs 15 residues. Trimming removed 4 bases from V and 7 bases from J; junction bases left unmatched: 8. This CDR3 is CASSSSTGEGEKLFF. The CDR3 coding sequence is TGTGCCAGCAGTTCGTCGACAGGGGAAGGTGAAAAACTGTTTTTT.

V is TRBV6-5 and J is TRBJ2-7, with D possibly matching TRBD1 (6 bases). Germline V CDR1 and CDR2: MNHEY, SVGAGI. The V end lost 4 bases, the J end lost 1 base, and 8 bases lay between the germline ends. This CDR3 is 13 amino acids long. CDR3 residues: CASSFGQSYEQYF. CDR3 nucleotides: TGTGCCAGCAGTTTTGGACAGTCCTACGAGCAGTACTTC.

Concerning this clone: It is unclear where the CDR3 begins or ends on the DNA, so no DNA is shown, and the CDR3 is as TCRdb lists it. This chain uses TRBV11-2 with TRBJ1-1; no check of the table's D call, TRBD1, against the DNA was made. CDR1 and CDR2 from the germline V gene are SGHAT and FQNNGV. The CDR3 extends over 16 residues, inclusive of both ends. The CDR3 protein is CASRFGPGGRRTEAFF.

This chain links TRBV10-3 with TRBJ1-5, with TRBD1 matching over 7 bases. The germline V gene encodes CDR1 ENHRY and CDR2 SYGVKD. V lost 0 bases and J lost 11; bases outside the gene matches: 10. CDR3 length: 15 residues. This CDR3 is CAISESWQGGGTQHF. CDR3 coding DNA: TGTGCCATCAGTGAGTCGTGGCAAGGGGGCGGGACCCAGCATTTT.

This clone is a singleton in its sample. The CDR3 coding sequence is TGTGCCAGCAGCAACCAGGACAGTTCTAATGAAAAACTGTTTTTT. Translated: CASSNQDSSNEKLFF. The chain links TRBV7-2 to TRBJ1-4, with D possibly TRBD1 on 6 matching bases. The CDR3 contains 15 residues. From germline, CDR1 is SGHTA and CDR2 FQGNSA. V was pared by 5 bases and J by 3 bases, with 13 bases between.

The V gene is TRBV10-3, the J gene TRBJ1-3; 9 nucleotides align to TRBD1. The CDR3 loop spans 15 amino acids. With 2 bases clipped from V and 4 bases from J, the junction kept 3 bases outside the gene matches. Germline V gene sequence: CDR1 ENHRY, CDR2 SYGVKD. CDR3 bases: TGTGCCATCAGTGAGAGGACAGGGGTAGGAAACACCATATATTTT. This codes for CAISERTGVGNTIYF.